The clone carrying this T cell receptor beta chain appeared a few times. Its matching antigen is unknown. Treatment specified: oral pan-JAK inhibitor, 5-10 mg twice daily. Specimens obtained from alopecia areata patients comprised lesional scalp punch biopsies and peripheral blood. Sorted populations comprised CD4+ and CD8+ T cells obtained from PBMCs. cDNA serving as the sequencing template came from extracted, reverse transcribed RNA. TCRdb's copy holds only in-frame clones and misses some; the assay was immunoSEQ multiplex PCR. The repertoire holds fewer than 150,000 clones, with 58% as singletons. V lost 7 bases, J lost 13 bases, and 12 bases stayed unmatched. This CDR3 comprises 12 residues. Germline-derived CDR1 and CDR2 are SQVTM and ANQGSEA. The sample is drawn from a study of CD8+ T cells in alopecia areata. Study summary: Treated patients were dosed with oral tofacitinib, taking 5 to 10 mg twice daily. General study points: Among the cells sequenced in scalp samples are also the resident alphabeta T cells of normal skin.

This receptor was obtained from a human donor with alopecia areata. This chain joins TRBV29-1 and TRBJ2-1; 8 nucleotides line up with TRBD1. The starting material was CD8+ T cells sorted from blood, obtained at week 4, from a patient treated with tofacitinib. The CDR3 DNA reads as TGCAGCGCCGAGGGACAGGAGGTAGGCCAGTTCTTC. Translating it yields CSAEGQEVGQFF.